The 25 T cell receptor beta chains given below trace back to one sample, sequenced in a study of blood T cells in healthy people across ages. The second PCR ran about 6 to 12 cycles with a sample-barcoded 5' primer and J-beta primers. Each CDR3 protein gets one entry after TCRdb re-called the 5' RACE reads with MiXCR. The data show 700,000 to 900,000 distinct CDR3 sequences, with under 30% seen just once and around 3% held by the top ten. These data were likewise used in another study, on T cells of mothers and their children.

The sequenced material came from blood. The source of these receptors is a boy aged 5 to 17 in good health.

This clonotype was counted a few times. The chain carries TRBV3-1 and TRBJ2-5; possibly TRBD1 or TRBD2 for D (7 bases each). The germline CDR1 and CDR2 sequences are LGHDT and YNNKEL (reference sequence). Trimming took off 3 bases at V and 5 bases at J, with 13 bases between the two ends. This CDR3 comprises 14 residues. CDR3 loop: CASSQNRGGETQYF. The CDR3 nucleotides are TGTGCCAGCAGCCAGAACAGGGGAGGGGAGACCCAGTACTTC.

This clonotype was observed many times. The chain couples TRBV3-1 to TRBJ2-3, with TRBD2 matching over 13 bases. This CDR3 is 15 amino acids long. Germline lookup yields CDR1 LGHDT and CDR2 YNNKEL (reference sequence). V lost 4 bases and J lost 6; bases outside the gene matches: 4. The CDR3 here is CASSLLAGGRDTQYF. CDR3 bases: TGTGCCAGCAGCCTACTAGCGGGGGGGCGTGATACGCAGTATTTT.

V gene TRBV27 combines with J gene TRBJ1-2; TRBD1 matches 7 bases. The CDR3 is 13 amino acids. Germline V gene lookup returns CDR1 MNHEY and CDR2 SMNVEV (reference sequence). Unmatched junction bases numbered 6, after V lost 4 bases and J lost 7 bases. The DNA for the CDR3 is TGTGCCAGCAGTTCCCACAGGGGTGGTGGCTACACCTTC. Amino acids: CASSSHRGGGYTF.

V gene TRBV7-2 combines with J gene TRBJ2-2; perhaps TRBD1 as D (6 bases). The CDR3 has 14 residues. Trimming took 6 bases from V and 5 from J, leaving 13 bases between them. Per the germline V gene, CDR1 is SGHTA and CDR2 is FQGNSA. The DNA for the CDR3 is TGTGCCAGCAGTGAGACAGGCTATACCGGGGAGCTGTTTTTT. Its protein product is CASSETGYTGELFF.

This clonotype occurred a few times. The V and J genes are TRBV25-1 and TRBJ1-4; D possibly corresponds to TRBD1 (6 bases). Trimming removed 4 bases from V and 6 bases from J, with 15 bases in between. This CDR3 spans 15 amino acids. The germline V gene has CDR1 MGHDK and CDR2 SYGVNS. The CDR3: CASSGGGSLDEKLFF. DNA of the CDR3: TGTGCCAGCAGTGGGGGGGGCAGTCTTGATGAAAAACTGTTTTTT.

V gene TRBV25-1 combines with J gene TRBJ1-6, with TRBD1 as a possible D gene (6 bases). The CDR3 loop spans 15 amino acids. Trimming left V 4 bases short and J 6 bases short, with 13 bases between. Germline V gives CDR1 MGHDK, CDR2 SYGVNS. The CDR3: CASSANRELNSPLHF. In nucleotides, the CDR3 is TGTGCCAGCAGTGCAAACAGGGAACTTAATTCACCCCTCCACTTT.

Only a few counts were recorded for this clonotype. The V call is TRBV6-1, the J call TRBJ2-5, with D perhaps matching TRBD2 (6 bases). The DNA end favors TRBJ2-7, so the J call may be wrong. Germline V gene lookup returns CDR1 MNHNS and CDR2 SASEGT. This CDR3 contains 15 residues. CDR3 bases: TGTGCCAGCAGTCTCTATGAGGCGGGGATAGACGAGCAGTACTTC. It codes for CASSLYEAGIDEQYF.

J is TRBJ1-3 and V is TRBV12-3 or TRBV12-4; D not resolved. This CDR3 contains 15 residues. Trimming removed 1 base from V and 4 bases from J, with 11 bases in between. The CDR3 coding sequence is TGTGCCAGCAGTTTAGGGCCGGTCTCAGGAAACACCATATATTTT. It encodes CASSLGPVSGNTIYF.

This clonotype was counted only a few times. The V gene is TRBV12-3 or TRBV12-4, the J gene TRBJ1-2; D call uncertain. Trimming removed 8 bases from V and 1 base from J, with 11 bases in between. The CDR3 runs to 13 residues. CDR3 nucleotide sequence: TGTGCCAGCGGCGTGGGCAGTAACTATGGCTACACCTTC. Its protein product is CASGVGSNYGYTF.

The chain employs TRBV28 and TRBJ1-1; D possibly corresponds to TRBD1 (5 bases). The V and J ends lost 5 bases and 11 bases respectively, with 15 bases between them. The germline gives CDR1 MDHEN, CDR2 SYDVKM. This CDR3 contains 12 residues. CDR3 nucleotides: TGTGCCAGCAGTGAGAGTGCAGGGTTGGCTTTCTTT. Translated: CASSESAGLAFF.

V and J are TRBV4-1 and TRBJ2-1, with 8 bases matching TRBD2. The CDR3 consists of 16 residues. V gave up 2 bases and J gave up 1 base; unmatched junction bases: 4. Germline loops: CDR1 MGHRA, CDR2 YSYEKL. For the CDR3, the DNA is TGCGCCAGCAGCCAATTTAGCGGGGAGTCCTACAATGAGCAGTTCTTC. This encodes CASSQFSGESYNEQFF.

This clonotype was detected only a few times. This chain links TRBV12-3 or TRBV12-4 with TRBJ2-3; D unclear. The CDR3 is 16 amino acids. V shed 0 bases and J shed 2 bases, with 12 bases lying between them. The DNA of the CDR3 is TGTGCCAGCAGTTTAGCGCTCGCTACCTACACAGATACGCAGTATTTT. It encodes CASSLALATYTDTQYF.

Notes on this clonotype: One junction end disagrees with the germline gene, perhaps due to a read error. The rearrangement joins TRBV3-1 to TRBJ2-7, with D possibly TRBD1 on 6 matching bases. CDR3 length equals 13 residues. Germline V gene lookup returns CDR1 LGHDT and CDR2 YNNKEL (reference sequence). The DNA of the CDR3 is TGTGCCGGCAGCCAACCCAGGGGCTACGAGCAGTACTTC. It translates to CAGSQPRGYEQYF.

The rearrangement joins TRBV20-1 to TRBJ2-5; a possible D gene is TRBD2 (5 bases). Germline assignment: CDR1 DFQATT and CDR2 SNEGSKA (reference sequence). The CDR3 runs to 11 residues. The ends were cut back, 6 bases at V and 5 bases at J, with 10 bases in the middle. The CDR3 DNA sequence: TGCAGTGCAAAGGAGGTGGAGACCCAGTACTTC. This translates into CSAKEVETQYF.

This clonotype has only a few counts. This chain links TRBV12-3 or TRBV12-4 with TRBJ2-1; D is unresolved. There are 11 residues in the CDR3. The V gene lost 5 bases and the J gene lost 6 bases, with 5 bases spanning the gap. CDR3 sequence: CASSDTNEQFF. In nucleotides, the CDR3 is TGTGCCAGCAGTGATACCAATGAGCAGTTCTTC.

This clonotype was seen a handful of times. The chain links TRBV29-1 to TRBJ2-5; D call uncertain. Per germline, CDR1 SQVTM and CDR2 ANQGSEA. The CDR3 covers 13 residues. Trimming cost V 2 bases and J 1 base, with 8 bases left between them. Written as DNA, the CDR3 is TGCAGCGTTGAACGGCAACCCCAAGAGACCCAGTACTTC. It encodes CSVERQPQETQYF.

This rearrangement joins TRBV28 to TRBJ2-5; no clear D gene. This CDR3 has 14 amino acids. Germline CDR1 reads MDHEN; CDR2 reads SYDVKM. V was shortened by 9 bases and J by 0 bases, with 14 bases between the two germline ends. The CDR3 region is CARRRVGYQETQYF. The DNA for the CDR3 is TGTGCCAGAAGACGGGTGGGGTACCAAGAGACCCAGTACTTC.

V and J are TRBV12-3 or TRBV12-4 and TRBJ2-2; maybe TRBD1 (5 bases). CDR3 length equals 15 residues. V was cut by 5 bases and J by 1 base, with 11 bases left in between. The CDR3 DNA sequence: TGTGCCAGCAGTCGACAGAACGTGAACACCGGGGAGCTGTTTTTT. This gives the protein CASSRQNVNTGELFF.

This clonotype has only a few counts. The gene calls are TRBV7-6 and TRBJ2-3; no clear D gene. Per the germline V gene, CDR1 is SGHVS and CDR2 is FNYEAQ. With 2 bases removed from V and 2 bases from J, the gap between germline ends came to 5 bases. This CDR3 region has 13 residues. In nucleotides, the CDR3 is TGTGCCAGCAGCTTAACTACCACAGATACGCAGTATTTT. As protein: CASSLTTTDTQYF.

The chain employs TRBV7-2 and TRBJ1-2; 11 bases agree with TRBD1. CDR1 is SGHTA, CDR2 FQGNSA, per germline. CDR3 size: 15 residues. The V segment lost 3 bases and the J segment 8 bases; nucleotides outside the gene matches: 8. In DNA, the CDR3 is TGTGCCAGCAGCTTGTTTGGACAGGGGGCGTCGGGCTACACCTTC. It yields the protein CASSLFGQGASGYTF.

A few counts support this clonotype. This sequence joins TRBV12-3 or TRBV12-4 and TRBJ2-5; TRBD1 aligns across 8 bases. Trimming took 8 bases from V and 1 from J; bases not matched to a gene: 12. The CDR3 is made up of 16 amino acids. The CDR3 bases are TGTGCCAGCCAAGTCCTTATACAGGGGGTCCAAGAGACCCAGTACTTC. This translates into CASQVLIQGVQETQYF.

This clonotype was seen a handful of times. The rearrangement uses TRBV6-6 and TRBJ1-4; D unclear. Germline V CDR1 and CDR2: MNHNY, SVGAGI (reference sequence). Trimming cost V 6 bases and J 7 bases, with 9 bases left between them. The CDR3 runs to 12 residues. The CDR3 DNA follows: TGTGCCAGCAGGCCGGGATCTGAAAAACTGTTTTTT. Protein sequence: CASRPGSEKLFF.

V gene TRBV2 combines with J gene TRBJ2-5; D is possibly TRBD2 (5 bases). The germline V and J ends were trimmed by 6 bases and 4 bases, with 18 bases remaining between them. Germline V lookup: CDR1 SNHLY, CDR2 FYNNEI. This CDR3 region has 15 residues. In DNA, the CDR3 is TGTGCCAGCAGCGGGAAGGGTGCCCGAGGAGAGACCCAGTACTTC. Translated, it gives CASSGKGARGETQYF.

A few counts support this clonotype. This sequence joins TRBV12-3 or TRBV12-4 and TRBJ1-4; TRBD1 matches at 8 bases. The trim removed 6 bases at V and 1 base at J, leaving 4 bases unmatched. The CDR3 spans 15 residues. CDR3 in DNA: TGTGCCAGCAGGCAGGGGGCGTTAACTAATGAAAAACTGTTTTTT. Translation: CASRQGALTNEKLFF.

The chain employs TRBV4-1 and TRBJ1-2; D is possibly TRBD1 (6 bases). Germline V gene sequence: CDR1 MGHRA, CDR2 YSYEKL. CDR3 length: 15 amino acids. Trimming cost V 2 bases and J 4 bases, with 14 bases left between them. The chain's CDR3 is CASSQKKAGAYGYTF. Here the CDR3 DNA reads TGCGCCAGCAGCCAAAAGAAGGCAGGGGCCTATGGCTACACCTTC.